The clone carrying this TCR beta chain was seen a handful of times. Its antigen is unidentified. The data were obtained in a study of vaccination effects on CD4 cells after COVID-19. Study-wide background: Sampling of a couple of convalescent patients took place 16 days and one week prior to vaccination. Study-level results: Clones of infection and vaccine origin contracted markedly late after vaccination.

The repertoire was sequenced with immunoSEQ multiplex PCR; TCRdb's copy has only in-frame clones and lacks some. Here the sample spans around 37,000 clones, over 60% being singletons. The germline gives CDR1 LGHNA, CDR2 YSLEER. The V segment lost 3 bases and the J segment 2 bases; nucleotides outside the gene matches: 6. The length of the CDR3 is 15 residues. The ViraFEST assay expanded antigen-specific CD4+ T cells with viral peptide pools before sequencing. Subsequent to approximately 11 days of culture, CD4+ T cells were isolated. Between March and December 2020, the person had a SARS-CoV-2 infection that PCR confirmed. Every well got fewer than 2.5 million PBMC, which were grown with 10 IU/ml IL-2 and about 9.2 ug/ml peptides.

The V call is TRBV4-3, the J call TRBJ2-7; 8 positions agree with TRBD1. This clonotype was sampled from a human donor who had a prior SARS-CoV-2 infection. The source material was CD4+ T cells from PBMCs cultured with a peptide pool, sampled before COVID-19 vaccination. CDR3: CASSHTGTGPYEQYF. CDR3 DNA: TGCGCCAGCAGCCACACCGGGACAGGCCCCTACGAGCAGTACTTC.